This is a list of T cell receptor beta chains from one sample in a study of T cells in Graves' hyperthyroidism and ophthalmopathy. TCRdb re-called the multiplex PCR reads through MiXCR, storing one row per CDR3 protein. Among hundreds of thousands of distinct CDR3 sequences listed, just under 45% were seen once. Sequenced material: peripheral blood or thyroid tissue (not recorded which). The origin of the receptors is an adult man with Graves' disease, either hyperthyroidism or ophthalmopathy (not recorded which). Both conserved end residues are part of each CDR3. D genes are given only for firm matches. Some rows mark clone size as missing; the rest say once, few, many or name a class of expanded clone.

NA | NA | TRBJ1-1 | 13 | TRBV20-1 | TGCAGTGCTAGACAGGGGTTGGTAACTGAAGCTTTCTTT | CSARQGLVTEAFF
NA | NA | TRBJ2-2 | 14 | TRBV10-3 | TGTGCCATCCTACGGACGGGGAGAACCGGGGAGCTGTTTTTT | CAILRTGRTGELFF
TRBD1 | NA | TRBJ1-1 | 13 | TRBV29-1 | TGCAGCGTTGCCGCAGGGGGCTGGACTGAAGCTTTCTTT | CSVAAGGWTEAFF
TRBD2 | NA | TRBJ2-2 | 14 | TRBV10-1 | TGCGCCAGCAGTCAACTAGCGGGAACCGGGGAGCCGTTTTTT | CASSQLAGTGEPFF
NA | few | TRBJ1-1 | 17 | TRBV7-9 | TGTGCCAGCAGCTTTTCCCGCCCGGGCGGGATGAACACTGAAGCTTTCTTT | CASSFSRPGGMNTEAFF
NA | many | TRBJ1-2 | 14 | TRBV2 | TGTGCCAGCAAAGGGGGAGGGACTAACTATGGCTACACCTTC | CASKGGGTNYGYTF
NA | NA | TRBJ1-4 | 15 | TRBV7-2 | TGTGCCAGCAGCTCCCTGGGGTTGACTAATGAAAAACTGTTTTTT | CASSSLGLTNEKLFF
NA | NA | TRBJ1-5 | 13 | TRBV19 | TGTGCTAGTGACCCAGGGGTGGGTCAGCCCCAGCATTTT | CASDPGVGQPQHF
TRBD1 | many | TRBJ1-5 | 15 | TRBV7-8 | TGTGCCAGCAGCTTACGGACAGGAGACAATCAGCCCCAGCATTTT | CASSLRTGDNQPQHF
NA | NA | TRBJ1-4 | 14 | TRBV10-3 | TGTGCCATCAGTGAGTGGGGGACTAATGAAAAACTGTTTTTT | CAISEWGTNEKLFF
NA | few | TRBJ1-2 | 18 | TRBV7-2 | TGTGCCAGCAGATCCATCCGAAACCGGGACGGACTAAACTATGGCTACACCTTC | CASRSIRNRDGLNYGYTF
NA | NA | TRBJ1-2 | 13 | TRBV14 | TGTGCCAGCAGCCAAGATCCCGACTATGGCTACACCTTC | CASSQDPDYGYTF
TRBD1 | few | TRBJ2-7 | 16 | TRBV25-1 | TGTGCCAGCAGTGGAGGCGGTTGGACAGGGCTGGACGAGCAGTACTTC | CASSGGGWTGLDEQYF
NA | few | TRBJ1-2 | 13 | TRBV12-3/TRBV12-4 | TGTGCCAGCAGTCCCCAGACTGGCTATGGCTACACCTTC | CASSPQTGYGYTF
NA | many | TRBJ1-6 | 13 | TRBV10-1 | TGCGCCAGCAGTGAAATTCGGGGTTCACCCCTCCACTTT | CASSEIRGSPLHF
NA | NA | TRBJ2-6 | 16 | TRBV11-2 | TGTGCCAGCTCACCAAGCTCCCCCTCTGGGGCCAACGTCCTGACTTTC | CASSPSSPSGANVLTF
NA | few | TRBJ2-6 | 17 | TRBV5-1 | TGCGCCAGCACCCTGGAATCCGGGGCGCCGGGGGCCAACGTCCTGACTTTC | CASTLESGAPGANVLTF
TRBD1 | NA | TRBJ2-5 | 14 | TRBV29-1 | TGCAGCGTTGCTCACAGGGGGCGAACAGAGACCCAGTACTTC | CSVAHRGRTETQYF
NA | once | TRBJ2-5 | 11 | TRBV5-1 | TGCGCCTCCGCCTCAGGGGGGAGCCAGTACTTC | CASASGGSQYF
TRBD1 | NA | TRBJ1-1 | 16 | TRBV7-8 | TGTGCCAGCAGCTTCAGGACAGGGGCGATGAACACTGAAGCTTTCTTT | CASSFRTGAMNTEAFF
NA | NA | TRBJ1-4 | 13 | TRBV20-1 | TGCAGTGCCAGGCCGAGGGTCGGGGAAAAACTGTTTTTT | CSARPRVGEKLFF
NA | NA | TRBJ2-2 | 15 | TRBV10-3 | TGTGCCATCAGTGAATTTGGAGCGAACACCGGGGAGCTGTTTTTT | CAISEFGANTGELFF
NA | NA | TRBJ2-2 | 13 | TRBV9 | TGTGCCAGCAGCCCAAACACAGGAGTGGAGCTGTTTTTT | CASSPNTGVELFF
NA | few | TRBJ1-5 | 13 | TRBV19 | TGTGCCAGTAGTAGCGGCTACTGGAGGCCCCAGCATTTT | CASSSGYWRPQHF
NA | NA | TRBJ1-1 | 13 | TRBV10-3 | TGTGCCACCTCAACAGCCTTGAACACTGAAGCTTTCTTT | CATSTALNTEAFF
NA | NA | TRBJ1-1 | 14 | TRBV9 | TGCGCCAGCAGCCAAGCGGCCGGGACATATAAAGCTTTCTTT | CASSQAAGTYKAFF
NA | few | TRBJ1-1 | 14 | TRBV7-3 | TGTGCCAGCAGCAAAGGGCACTCGAACACTGAAGCTTTCTTT | CASSKGHSNTEAFF
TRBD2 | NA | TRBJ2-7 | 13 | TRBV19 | TGTGCCAGTAGTAGGAGCGGGAATCCGCCCAGGTACTTC | CASSRSGNPPRYF